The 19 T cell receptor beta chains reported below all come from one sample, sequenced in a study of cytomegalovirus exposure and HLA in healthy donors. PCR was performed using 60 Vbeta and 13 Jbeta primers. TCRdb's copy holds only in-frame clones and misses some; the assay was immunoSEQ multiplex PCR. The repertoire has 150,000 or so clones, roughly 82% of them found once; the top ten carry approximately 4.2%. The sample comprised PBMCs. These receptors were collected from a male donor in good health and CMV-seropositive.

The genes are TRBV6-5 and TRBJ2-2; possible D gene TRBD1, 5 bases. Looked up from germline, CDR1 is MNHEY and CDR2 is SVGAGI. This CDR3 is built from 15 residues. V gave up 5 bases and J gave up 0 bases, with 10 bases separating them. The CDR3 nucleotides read TGTGCCAGCAGTCTTACGACAGCGAACACCGGGGAGCTGTTTTTT. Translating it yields CASSLTTANTGELFF.

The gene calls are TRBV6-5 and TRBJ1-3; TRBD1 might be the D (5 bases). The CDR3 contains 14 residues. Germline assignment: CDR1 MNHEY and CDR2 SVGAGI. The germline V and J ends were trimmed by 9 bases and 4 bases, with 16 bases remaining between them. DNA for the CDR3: TGTGCCAGTAGTAGGGGTCTATCAGGAAACACCATATATTTT. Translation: CASSRGLSGNTIYF.

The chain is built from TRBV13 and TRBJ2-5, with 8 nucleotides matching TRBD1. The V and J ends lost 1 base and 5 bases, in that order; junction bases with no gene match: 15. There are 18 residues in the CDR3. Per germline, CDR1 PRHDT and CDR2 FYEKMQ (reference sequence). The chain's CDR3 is CASSLDDRGWNLPETQYF. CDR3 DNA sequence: TGTGCCAGCAGCTTAGACGACAGGGGCTGGAACCTACCGGAGACCCAGTACTTC.

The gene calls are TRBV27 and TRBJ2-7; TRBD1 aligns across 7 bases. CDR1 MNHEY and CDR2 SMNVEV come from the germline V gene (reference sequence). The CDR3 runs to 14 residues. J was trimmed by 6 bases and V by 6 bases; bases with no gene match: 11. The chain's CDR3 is CASRSRWSGGEQYF. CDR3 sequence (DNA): TGTGCCAGCAGGAGCAGGTGGTCAGGGGGCGAGCAGTACTTC.

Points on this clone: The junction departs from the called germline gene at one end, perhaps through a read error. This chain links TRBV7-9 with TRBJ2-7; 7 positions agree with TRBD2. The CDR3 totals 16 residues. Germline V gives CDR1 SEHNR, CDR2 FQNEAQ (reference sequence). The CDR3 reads CSSSLAGPRLSYEQYF. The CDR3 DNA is TGTTCCAGCAGCTTAGCGGGCCCTCGCCTCTCCTACGAGCAGTACTTC.

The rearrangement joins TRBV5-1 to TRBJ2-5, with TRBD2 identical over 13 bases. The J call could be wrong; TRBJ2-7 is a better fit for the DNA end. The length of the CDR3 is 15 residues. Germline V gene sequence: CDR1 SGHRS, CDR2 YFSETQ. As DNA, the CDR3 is TGCGCCAGCAGCTTGGGACTAGCGGGAGGCTCCGAGCAGTACTTC. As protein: CASSLGLAGGSEQYF.

The CDR3, as DNA: TGTGCCAGCTCACCTTGGACAGGGGGAATAGGCAACACTGAAGCTTTCTTT. This codes for CASSPWTGGIGNTEAFF. The J gene is TRBJ1-1, the V gene TRBV18, with TRBD1 matching 10 bases. In germline, CDR1 is KGHSH, CDR2 LQKENI. This CDR3 region has 17 residues. With V trimmed by 3 bases and J by 2 bases, 9 bases remained unmatched.

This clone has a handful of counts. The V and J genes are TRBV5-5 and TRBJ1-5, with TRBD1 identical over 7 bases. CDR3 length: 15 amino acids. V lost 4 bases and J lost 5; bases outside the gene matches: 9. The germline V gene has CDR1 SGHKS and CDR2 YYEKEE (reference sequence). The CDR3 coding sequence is TGTGCCAGCAGCCCGTCCCGGGACAGCTATCAGCCCCAGCATTTT. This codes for CASSPSRDSYQPQHF. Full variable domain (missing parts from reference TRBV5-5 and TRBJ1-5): DAGVTQSPTHLIKTRGQQVTLRCSPISGHKSVSWYQQVLGQGPQFIFQYYEKEERGRGNFPDRFSARQFPNYSSELNVNALLLGDSALYLCASSPSRDSYQPQHFGDGTRLSIL.

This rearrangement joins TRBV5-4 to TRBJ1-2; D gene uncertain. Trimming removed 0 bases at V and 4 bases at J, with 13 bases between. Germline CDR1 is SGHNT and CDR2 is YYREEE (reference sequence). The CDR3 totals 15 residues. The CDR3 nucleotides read TGTGCCAGCAGCTTGGTGGGCAGAGAGACCTATGGCTACACCTTC. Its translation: CASSLVGRETYGYTF.

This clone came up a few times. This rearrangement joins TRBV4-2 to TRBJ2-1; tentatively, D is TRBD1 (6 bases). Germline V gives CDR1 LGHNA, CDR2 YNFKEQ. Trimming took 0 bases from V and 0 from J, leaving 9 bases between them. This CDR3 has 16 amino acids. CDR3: CASSQDQGNSYNEQFF. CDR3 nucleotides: TGTGCCAGCAGCCAAGATCAGGGGAACTCCTACAATGAGCAGTTCTTC.

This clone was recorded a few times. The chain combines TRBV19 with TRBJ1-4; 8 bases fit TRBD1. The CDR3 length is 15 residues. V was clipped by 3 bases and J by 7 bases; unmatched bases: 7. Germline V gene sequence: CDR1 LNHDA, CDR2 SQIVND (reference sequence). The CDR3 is CASSMGGQEGEKLFF. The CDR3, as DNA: TGTGCCAGTAGTATGGGGGGACAGGAGGGTGAAAAACTGTTTTTT.

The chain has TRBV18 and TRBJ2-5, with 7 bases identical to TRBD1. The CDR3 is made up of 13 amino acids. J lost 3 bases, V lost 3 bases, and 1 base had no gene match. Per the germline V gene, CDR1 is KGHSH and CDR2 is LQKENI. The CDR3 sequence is CASSPGQEETQYF. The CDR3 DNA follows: TGTGCCAGCTCACCTGGACAGGAAGAGACCCAGTACTTC.

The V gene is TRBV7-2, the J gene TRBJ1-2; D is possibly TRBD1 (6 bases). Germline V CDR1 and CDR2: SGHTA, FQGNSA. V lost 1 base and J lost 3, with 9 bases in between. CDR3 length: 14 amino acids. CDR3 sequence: CASSLGAGDYGYTF. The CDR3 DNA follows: TGTGCCAGCAGCTTAGGGGCAGGGGACTATGGCTACACCTTC. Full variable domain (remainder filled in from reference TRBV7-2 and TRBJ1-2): GAGVSQSPSNKVTEKGKDVELRCDPISGHTALYWYRQSLGQGLEFLIYFQGNSAPDKSGLPSDRFSAERTGGSVSTLTIQRTQQEDSAVYLCASSLGAGDYGYTFGSGTRLTVV.

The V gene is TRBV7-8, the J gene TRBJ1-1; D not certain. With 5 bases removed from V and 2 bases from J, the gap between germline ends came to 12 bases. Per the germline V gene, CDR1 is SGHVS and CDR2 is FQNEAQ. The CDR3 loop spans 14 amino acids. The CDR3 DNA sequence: TGTGCCAGCAGCCTAGTTCCCAGAAACACTGAAGCTTTCTTT. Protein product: CASSLVPRNTEAFF.

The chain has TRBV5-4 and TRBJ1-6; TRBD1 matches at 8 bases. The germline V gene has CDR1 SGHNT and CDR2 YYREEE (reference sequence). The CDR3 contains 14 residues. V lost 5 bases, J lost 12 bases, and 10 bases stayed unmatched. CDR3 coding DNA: TGTGCCAGCAGTTGGGGACAGGCCCACGAACCCCTCCACTTT. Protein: CASSWGQAHEPLHF.

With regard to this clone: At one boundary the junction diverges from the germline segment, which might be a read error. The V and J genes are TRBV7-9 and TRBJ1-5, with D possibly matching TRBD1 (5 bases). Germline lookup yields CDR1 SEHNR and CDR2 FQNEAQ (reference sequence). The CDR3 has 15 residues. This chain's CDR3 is CSSSASGLNNQPQHF. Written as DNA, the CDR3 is TGTTCCAGCAGCGCGTCGGGACTGAACAATCAGCCCCAGCATTTT.

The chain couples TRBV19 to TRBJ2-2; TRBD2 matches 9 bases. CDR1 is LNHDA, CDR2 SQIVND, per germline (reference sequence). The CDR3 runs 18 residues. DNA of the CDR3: TGTGCGACAAATAACGGGGGTGGCGGGAGGGTTAACACCGGGGAGCTGTTTTTT. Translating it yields CATNNGGGGRVNTGELFF.

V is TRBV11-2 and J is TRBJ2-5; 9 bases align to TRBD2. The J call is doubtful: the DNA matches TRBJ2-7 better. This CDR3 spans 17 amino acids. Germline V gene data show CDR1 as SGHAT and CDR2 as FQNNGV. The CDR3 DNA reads TGTGCCAGCAGCTTGCAAACCGAGCGGGGGGCCGCCTACGAGCAGTACTTC. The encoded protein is CASSLQTERGAAYEQYF.

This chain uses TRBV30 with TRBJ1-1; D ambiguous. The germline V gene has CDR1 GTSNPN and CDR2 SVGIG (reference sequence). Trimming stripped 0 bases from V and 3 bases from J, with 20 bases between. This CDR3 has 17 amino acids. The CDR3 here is CAWSVRFIGVAYTEAFF. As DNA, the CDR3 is TGTGCCTGGAGTGTGAGATTTATTGGAGTGGCGTACACTGAAGCTTTCTTT.